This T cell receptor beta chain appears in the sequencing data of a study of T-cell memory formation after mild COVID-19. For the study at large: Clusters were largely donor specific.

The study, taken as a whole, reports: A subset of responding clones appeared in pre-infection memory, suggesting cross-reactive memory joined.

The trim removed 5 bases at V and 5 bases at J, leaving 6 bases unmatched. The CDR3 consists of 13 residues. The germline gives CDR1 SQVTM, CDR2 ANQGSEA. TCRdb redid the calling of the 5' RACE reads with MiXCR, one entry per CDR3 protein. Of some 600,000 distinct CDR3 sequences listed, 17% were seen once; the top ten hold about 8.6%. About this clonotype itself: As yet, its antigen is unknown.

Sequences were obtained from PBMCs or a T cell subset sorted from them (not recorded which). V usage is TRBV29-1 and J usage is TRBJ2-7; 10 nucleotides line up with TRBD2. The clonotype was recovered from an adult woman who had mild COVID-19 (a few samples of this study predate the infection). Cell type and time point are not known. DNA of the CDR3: TGCAGCGTTCCAGCGGGAGGGCTAGACGAGCAGTACTTC. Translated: CSVPAGGLDEQYF.